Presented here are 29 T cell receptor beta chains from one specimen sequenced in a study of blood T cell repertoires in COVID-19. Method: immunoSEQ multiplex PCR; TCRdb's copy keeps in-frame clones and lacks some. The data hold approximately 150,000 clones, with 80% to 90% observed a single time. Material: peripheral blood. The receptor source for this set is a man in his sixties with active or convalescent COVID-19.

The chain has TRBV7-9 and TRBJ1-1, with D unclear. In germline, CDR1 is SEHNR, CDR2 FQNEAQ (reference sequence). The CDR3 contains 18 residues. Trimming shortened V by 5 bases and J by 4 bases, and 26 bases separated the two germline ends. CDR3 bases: TGTGCCAGCAGCCCTTACACCGGGGTGTTTAGCGGGAGCACTGAAGCTTTCTTT. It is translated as CASSPYTGVFSGSTEAFF.

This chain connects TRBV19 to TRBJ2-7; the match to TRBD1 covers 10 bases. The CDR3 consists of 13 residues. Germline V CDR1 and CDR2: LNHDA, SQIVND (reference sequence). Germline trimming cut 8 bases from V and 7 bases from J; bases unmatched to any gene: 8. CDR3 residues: CASQDRGSSEQYF. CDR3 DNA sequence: TGTGCCAGTCAGGACAGGGGGAGTTCGGAGCAGTACTTC.

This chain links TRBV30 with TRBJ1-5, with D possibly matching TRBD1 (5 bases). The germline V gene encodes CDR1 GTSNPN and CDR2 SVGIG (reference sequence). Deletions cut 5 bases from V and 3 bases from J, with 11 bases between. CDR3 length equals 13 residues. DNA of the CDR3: TGTGCCTGGGACAGTTCGTTCAATCAGCCCCAGCATTTT. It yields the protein CAWDSSFNQPQHF.

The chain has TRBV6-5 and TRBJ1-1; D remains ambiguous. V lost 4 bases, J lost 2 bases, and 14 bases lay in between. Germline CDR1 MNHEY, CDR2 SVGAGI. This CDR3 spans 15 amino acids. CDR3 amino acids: CASSSSTWRNTEAFF. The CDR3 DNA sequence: TGTGCCAGCAGTTCCTCGACGTGGAGAAACACTGAAGCTTTCTTT.

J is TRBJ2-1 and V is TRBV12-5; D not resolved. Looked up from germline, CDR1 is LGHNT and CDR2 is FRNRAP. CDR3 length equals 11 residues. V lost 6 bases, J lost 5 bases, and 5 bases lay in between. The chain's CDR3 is CASGRNNEQFF. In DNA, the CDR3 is TGTGCTAGTGGGCGAAACAATGAGCAGTTCTTC.

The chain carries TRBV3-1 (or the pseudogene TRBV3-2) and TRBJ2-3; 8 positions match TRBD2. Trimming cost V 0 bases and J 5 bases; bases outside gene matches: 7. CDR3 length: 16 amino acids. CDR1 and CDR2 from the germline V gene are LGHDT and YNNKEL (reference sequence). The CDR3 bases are TGTGCCAGCAGCCAAGATCTGGGTAGCGGGGTAGATACGCAGTATTTT. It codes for CASSQDLGSGVDTQYF.

CDR3 DNA sequence: TGTGCCAGCACCTTCTCAGAGGGCAATTCACCCCTCCACTTT. Translating gives CASTFSEGNSPLHF. The chain recombines TRBV7-9 with TRBJ1-6; D gene ambiguous. The V end was cut by 7 bases, the J end by 7 bases, with 14 bases between. CDR3 length equals 14 residues. Germline loops: CDR1 SEHNR, CDR2 FQNEAQ (reference sequence).

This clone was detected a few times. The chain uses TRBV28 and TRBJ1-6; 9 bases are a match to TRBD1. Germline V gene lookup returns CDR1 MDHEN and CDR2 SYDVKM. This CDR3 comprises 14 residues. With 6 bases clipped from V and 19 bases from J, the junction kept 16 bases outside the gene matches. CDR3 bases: TGTGCCAGCAGCCGGGGGGACAGGGTTATTTCGCTTCACTTT. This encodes CASSRGDRVISLHF.

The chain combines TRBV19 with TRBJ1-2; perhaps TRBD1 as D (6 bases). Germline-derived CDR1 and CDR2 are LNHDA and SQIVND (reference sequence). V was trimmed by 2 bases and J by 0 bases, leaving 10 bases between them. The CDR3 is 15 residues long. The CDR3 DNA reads TGTGCCAGTAGTATACAGGGGACGGCTAACTATGGCTACACCTTC. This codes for CASSIQGTANYGYTF.

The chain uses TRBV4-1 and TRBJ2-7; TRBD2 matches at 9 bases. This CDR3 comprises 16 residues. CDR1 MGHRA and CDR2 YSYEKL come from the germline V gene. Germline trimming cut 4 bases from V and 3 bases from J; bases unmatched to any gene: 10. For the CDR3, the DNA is TGCGCCAGCAGCCCAACCTTAGCGGGAGACCGCTACGAGCAGTACTTC. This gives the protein CASSPTLAGDRYEQYF.

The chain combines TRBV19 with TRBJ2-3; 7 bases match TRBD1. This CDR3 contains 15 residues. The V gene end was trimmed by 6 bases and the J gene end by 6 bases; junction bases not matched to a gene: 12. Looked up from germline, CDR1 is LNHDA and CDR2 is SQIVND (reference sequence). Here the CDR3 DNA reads TGTGCCAGTAGCCGGGGACAGTTTCGGGCCGATACGCAGTATTTT. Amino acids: CASSRGQFRADTQYF.

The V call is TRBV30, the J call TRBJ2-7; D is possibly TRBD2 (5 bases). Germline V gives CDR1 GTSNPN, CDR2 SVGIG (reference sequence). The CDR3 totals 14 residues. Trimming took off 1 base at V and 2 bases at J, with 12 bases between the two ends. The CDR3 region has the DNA TGTGCCTGGAGTGGAGCGGTGGGTACCTACGAGCAGTACTTC. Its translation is CAWSGAVGTYEQYF.

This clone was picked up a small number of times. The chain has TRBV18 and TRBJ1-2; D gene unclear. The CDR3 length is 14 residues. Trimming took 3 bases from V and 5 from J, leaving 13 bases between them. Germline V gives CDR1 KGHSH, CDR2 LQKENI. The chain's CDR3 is CASSPDTPFYGYTF. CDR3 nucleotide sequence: TGTGCCAGCTCACCCGACACCCCCTTTTATGGCTACACCTTC.

The CDR3 DNA reads TGTGCCAGCAGTTCTAGCGGGAGCACAGATACGCAGTATTTT. Its protein is CASSSSGSTDTQYF. This sequence joins TRBV6-5 and TRBJ2-3; 8 positions match TRBD2. The CDR3 runs to 14 residues. Losses at the gene ends were 4 bases for V and 0 bases for J; bases not matched to a gene: 0. In germline, CDR1 is MNHEY, CDR2 SVGAGI.

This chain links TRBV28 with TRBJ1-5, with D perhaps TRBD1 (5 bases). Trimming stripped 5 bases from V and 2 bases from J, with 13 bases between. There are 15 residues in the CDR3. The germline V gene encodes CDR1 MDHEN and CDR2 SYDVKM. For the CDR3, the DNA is TGTGCCAGCAGTCCTTTCAGGGTCGGCAATCAGCCCCAGCATTTT. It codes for CASSPFRVGNQPQHF.

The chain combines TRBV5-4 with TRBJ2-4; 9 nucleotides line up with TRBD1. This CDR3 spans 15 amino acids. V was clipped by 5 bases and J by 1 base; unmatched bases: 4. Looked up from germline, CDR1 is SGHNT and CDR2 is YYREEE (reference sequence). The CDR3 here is CASSSGQGAKNIQYF. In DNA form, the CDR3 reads TGTGCCAGCAGTTCCGGACAGGGGGCCAAAAACATTCAGTACTTC.

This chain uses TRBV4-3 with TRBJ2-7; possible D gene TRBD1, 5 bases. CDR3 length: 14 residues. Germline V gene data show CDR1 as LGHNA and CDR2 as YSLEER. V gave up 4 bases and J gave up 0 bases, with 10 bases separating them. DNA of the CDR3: TGCGCCAGCAGCCGAAAGACAGACTCCTACGAGCAGTACTTC. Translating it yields CASSRKTDSYEQYF.

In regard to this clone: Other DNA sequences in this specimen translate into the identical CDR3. The CDR3 sequence is CASSLGGRTDTQYF. CDR3 sequence (DNA): TGTGCCAGCAGTTTGGGGGGGCGCACAGATACGCAGTATTTT. This chain joins TRBV28 and TRBJ2-3; D is perhaps TRBD2 (7 bases). The CDR3 is made up of 14 amino acids. The V gene lost 3 bases and the J gene lost 1 base, with 8 bases spanning the gap. Germline values: CDR1 MDHEN, CDR2 SYDVKM.

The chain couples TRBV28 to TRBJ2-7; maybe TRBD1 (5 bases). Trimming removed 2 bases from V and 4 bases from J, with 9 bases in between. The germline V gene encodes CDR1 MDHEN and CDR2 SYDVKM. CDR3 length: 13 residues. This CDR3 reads CASSLAGLYEQYF. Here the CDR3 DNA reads TGTGCCAGCAGTTTAGCAGGGCTGTACGAGCAGTACTTC.

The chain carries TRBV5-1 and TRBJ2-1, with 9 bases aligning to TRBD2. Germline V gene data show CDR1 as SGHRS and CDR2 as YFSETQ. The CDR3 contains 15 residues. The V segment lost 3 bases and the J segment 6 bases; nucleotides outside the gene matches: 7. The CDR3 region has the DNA TGCGCCAGCAGCTCCCGAGCGGGGGGTCTCAATGAGCAGTTCTTC. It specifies CASSSRAGGLNEQFF.

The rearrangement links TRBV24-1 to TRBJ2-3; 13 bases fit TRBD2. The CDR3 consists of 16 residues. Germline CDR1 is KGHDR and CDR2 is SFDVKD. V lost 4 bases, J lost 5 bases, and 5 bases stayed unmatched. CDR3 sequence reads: CATSDPLAGGIDTQYF. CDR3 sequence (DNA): TGTGCCACCAGTGACCCACTAGCGGGAGGGATAGATACGCAGTATTTT.

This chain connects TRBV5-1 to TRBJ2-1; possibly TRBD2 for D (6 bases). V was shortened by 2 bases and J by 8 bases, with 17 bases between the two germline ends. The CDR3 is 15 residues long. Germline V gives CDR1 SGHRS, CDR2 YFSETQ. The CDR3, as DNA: TGCGCCAGCAGCTTAGGAGGGAGGCGTCCGGATGAGCAGTTCTTC. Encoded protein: CASSLGGRRPDEQFF.

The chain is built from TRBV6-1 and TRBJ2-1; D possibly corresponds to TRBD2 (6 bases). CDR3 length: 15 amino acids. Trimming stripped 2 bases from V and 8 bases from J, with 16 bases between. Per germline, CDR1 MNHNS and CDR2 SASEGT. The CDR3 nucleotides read TGTGCCAGCAGTGAAAGACGGGAGCAAGTGGATGAGCAGTTCTTC. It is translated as CASSERREQVDEQFF.

For the CDR3, the DNA is TGTGCCAGCAGCGTGGGTGTAGCACCTATTCAGTACTTC. Its translation: CASSVGVAPIQYF. The chain employs TRBV5-6 and TRBJ2-7, with D unresolved. The CDR3 covers 13 residues. CDR1 and CDR2 (germline): SGHDT, YYEEEE. Trimming cost V 4 bases and J 10 bases, with 18 bases left between them.

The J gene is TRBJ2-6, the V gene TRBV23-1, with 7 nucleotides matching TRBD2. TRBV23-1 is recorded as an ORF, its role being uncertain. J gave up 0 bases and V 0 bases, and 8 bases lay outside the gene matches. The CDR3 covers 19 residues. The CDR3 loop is CASSQSASGSSSGANVLTF. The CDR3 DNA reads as TGCGCCAGCAGTCAATCGGCTAGCGGAAGCTCCTCTGGGGCCAACGTCCTGACTTTC.

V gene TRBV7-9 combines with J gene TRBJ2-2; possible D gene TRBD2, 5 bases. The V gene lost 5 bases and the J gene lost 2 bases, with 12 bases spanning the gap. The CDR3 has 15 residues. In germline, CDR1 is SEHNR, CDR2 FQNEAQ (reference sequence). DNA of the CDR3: TGTGCCAGCAGCACTCTAGCATCCAACACCGGGGAGCTGTTTTTT. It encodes CASSTLASNTGELFF.

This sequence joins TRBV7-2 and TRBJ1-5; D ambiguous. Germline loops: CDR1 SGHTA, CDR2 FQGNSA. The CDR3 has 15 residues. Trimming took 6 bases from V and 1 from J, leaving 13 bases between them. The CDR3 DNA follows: TGTGCCAGCAGTATAGGCCACGGGAGCAATCAGCCCCAGCATTTT. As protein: CASSIGHGSNQPQHF.

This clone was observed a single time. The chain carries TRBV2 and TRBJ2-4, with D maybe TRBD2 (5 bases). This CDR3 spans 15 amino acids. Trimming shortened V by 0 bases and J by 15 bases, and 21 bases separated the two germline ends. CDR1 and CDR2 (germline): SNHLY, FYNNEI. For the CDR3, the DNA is TGTGCCAGCAGTGAAGCGCCCCTGTTAACTAGTCTCTTGTACTTC. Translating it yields CASSEAPLLTSLLYF.

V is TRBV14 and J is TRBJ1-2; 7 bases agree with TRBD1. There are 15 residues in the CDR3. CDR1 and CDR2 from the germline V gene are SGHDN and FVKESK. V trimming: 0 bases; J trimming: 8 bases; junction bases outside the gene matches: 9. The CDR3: CASSQDLVQGRGYTF. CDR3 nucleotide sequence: TGTGCCAGCAGCCAAGATCTTGTACAGGGGCGAGGCTACACCTTC.